This T cell receptor (beta chain) was found in a study of T cells in Graves' hyperthyroidism and ophthalmopathy. Study-level findings and limits: With a median lead of approximately six months before onset, the model predicted ophthalmopathy.

This clonotype was counted ten times or more. Its specificity is unknown. The investigators amplified TCR beta CDR3 regions from RNA transcripts. A set of HTBI primers served as the primers for a first-round RT-PCR of the TCR CDR3. TCRdb passed the multiplex PCR reads through MiXCR, listing each CDR3 protein once. The profile covers more than 250,000 distinct CDR3 sequences, with 13% to 15% appearing a single time and more than 30% taken by the ten largest. The CDR3 totals 15 residues. Trimming left V 3 bases short and J 1 base short, with 14 bases between. Germline CDR1 reads DFQATT; CDR2 reads SNEGSKA (reference sequence). Clinicians diagnosed patients from clinical symptoms, serum thyroxine and TRAb, thyroid ultrasound and orbital computed tomography. Each 10 ml fresh peripheral blood draw supplied the PBMCs.

This sequence originates from a woman aged 50 to 65 with Graves' hyperthyroidism that later progressed to Graves' ophthalmopathy. The sequenced material came from blood. The genes are TRBV20-1 and TRBJ2-3; D possibly corresponds to TRBD2 (5 bases). The CDR3 loop is CSASGTGMGTDTQYF. The CDR3 region has the DNA TGCAGTGCTAGCGGAACGGGAATGGGCACAGATACGCAGTATTTT.